This TCR beta chain originates from a study of cytomegalovirus exposure and HLA in healthy donors. Study observations and caveats: Cytomegalovirus status, reportedly, was diagnosed with high specificity and sensitivity by the classifier. With DRB1 most and HLA-C fewest, TCR association rates differed between HLA loci in a later analysis.

Donors were ostensibly healthy at sampling, although undocumented immune exposures were probable. The PCR made use of 60 Vbeta and 13 Jbeta primers. Produced via immunoSEQ multiplex PCR; TCRdb's table is partial and in-frame only. This table holds 65,000 or so clones, approximately 80% found once. Concerning this clone: Its antigen remains unidentified.

The V segment lost 1 base and the J segment 4 bases; nucleotides outside the gene matches: 10. Germline lookup yields CDR1 SGDLS and CDR2 YYNGEE. The length of the CDR3 is 16 residues. Source material: PBMCs. The chain has TRBV9 and TRBJ2-5, with TRBD1 identical over 7 bases. The TCR was taken from a woman in her thirties or forties in good health and CMV-seropositive. In DNA form, the CDR3 reads TGTGCCAGCAGCGTAAGGCCAAGAGGGGGCTCAGAGACCCAGTACTTC. Residues: CASSVRPRGGSETQYF.